The rows below give T cell receptor beta chains drawn from one sample of a study of CD8+CD57+ T cells in acquired aplastic anemia. A single record per CDR3 protein comes from TCRdb applying MiXCR to the reads. The sample lists about 81,000 distinct CDR3 sequences; more than 40% were seen once. The sample consisted of sorted CD4+, CD8+, or CD8+CD57+ T cells (not recorded which) from PBMCs. These receptor sequences come from a human donor in good health, serving as a control. CDR3s leave out the opening cysteine and the closing phenylalanine or tryptophan. The D gene is left open where the match is weak. Expanded clones get a size class; other rows say once, few or many, or leave the size out.

V gene: TRBV30
clone size: -
D gene: -
CDR3 protein: AWSVVNTIY

V gene: TRBV7-9
clone size: many
D gene: -
CDR3 protein: ASSPLRGYRASNEQF

V gene: TRBV6-1
clone size: -
D gene: -
CDR3 protein: ASSPFIEYSGNTIY

V gene: TRBV7-9
clone size: many
D gene: -
CDR3 protein: ASSLGVVQPQH

V gene: TRBV9
clone size: many
D gene: -
CDR3 protein: ASSVEGGGNSPLH

V gene: TRBV19
clone size: -
D gene: -
CDR3 protein: ASSVASGGALH

V gene: TRBV25-1
clone size: many
D gene: TRBD2
CDR3 protein: ASSALAGAGEDTQY

V gene: TRBV6-1
clone size: once
D gene: TRBD1
CDR3 protein: ASSPNAEGDRVTEAF

V gene: TRBV19
clone size: -
D gene: -
CDR3 protein: ASGSGSGHEQY

V gene: TRBV11-2
clone size: many
D gene: -
CDR3 protein: ASSSKPTDTQY

V gene: TRBV4-1
clone size: -
D gene: -
CDR3 protein: ASSQVGGASYNEQF

V gene: TRBV28
clone size: -
D gene: TRBD1
CDR3 protein: ASRLTGTTQETQH

V gene: TRBV29-1
clone size: -
D gene: TRBD1
CDR3 protein: SVEVDRATEAF

V gene: TRBV6-1
clone size: many
D gene: TRBD1
CDR3 protein: ASRARQGGLGEQY

V gene: TRBV20-1
clone size: few
D gene: -
CDR3 protein: SARDLDYDYNEQF

V gene: TRBV7-9
clone size: many
D gene: -
CDR3 protein: ASSPPAGETQY

V gene: TRBV10-3
clone size: -
D gene: -
CDR3 protein: AISERGRQTDTQY

V gene: TRBV24-1
clone size: many
D gene: -
CDR3 protein: ATSDLTSSPDTQY

V gene: TRBV30
clone size: -
D gene: -
CDR3 protein: AWSPGPEKLF

V gene: TRBV2
clone size: -
D gene: TRBD1
CDR3 protein: ASRPGGSYNSPPH

V gene: TRBV7-2
clone size: -
D gene: TRBD2
CDR3 protein: ASSLALGGRETQY

V gene: TRBV24-1
clone size: many
D gene: -
CDR3 protein: ATSDLSSDEQF

V gene: TRBV2
clone size: -
D gene: -
CDR3 protein: ASSEGTTSNQPQH

V gene: TRBV19
clone size: -
D gene: -
CDR3 protein: ASTSDSNYGYT

V gene: TRBV2
clone size: -
D gene: -
CDR3 protein: ASSVRRYGYT

V gene: TRBV15
clone size: -
D gene: -
CDR3 protein: ATSWALMNTEAF

V gene: TRBV14
clone size: many
D gene: -
CDR3 protein: ASSHIEHIQY

V gene: TRBV5-5
clone size: many
D gene: -
CDR3 protein: ASSLALVETQY

V gene: TRBV29-1
clone size: many
D gene: -
CDR3 protein: SVERGGPGNTIY

V gene: TRBV15
clone size: -
D gene: -
CDR3 protein: AASREGGSYEQY

V gene: TRBV30
clone size: -
D gene: -
CDR3 protein: AWSSSSSYEQY

V gene: TRBV5-1
clone size: many
D gene: -
CDR3 protein: ASSLAGGLEAF

V gene: TRBV25-1
clone size: -
D gene: -
CDR3 protein: ASSENSPLH

V gene: TRBV29-1
clone size: many
D gene: -
CDR3 protein: SVAEGPGGEQY

V gene: TRBV15
clone size: few
D gene: -
CDR3 protein: ATSRGGWSYNEQF

V gene: TRBV24-1
clone size: -
D gene: TRBD2
CDR3 protein: ATSDRTSSSYEQY

V gene: TRBV7-9
clone size: many
D gene: TRBD1
CDR3 protein: ASSRHGQGHHNEQF

V gene: TRBV11-3
clone size: many
D gene: TRBD2
CDR3 protein: ASSVRLAGGLEQY

V gene: TRBV2
clone size: many
D gene: -
CDR3 protein: ASSEESVAKNIQY

V gene: TRBV19
clone size: -
D gene: -
CDR3 protein: ASSFETGRQPQH

V gene: TRBV19
clone size: once
D gene: -
CDR3 protein: ASSISRIYQPQH

V gene: TRBV19
clone size: few
D gene: -
CDR3 protein: ASRGGLSSPLH

V gene: TRBV9
clone size: few
D gene: TRBD2
CDR3 protein: ASSDPQRGGRNEQF

V gene: TRBV15
clone size: -
D gene: TRBD2
CDR3 protein: ATSRGSAGGYNEQF

V gene: TRBV10-3
clone size: -
D gene: TRBD2
CDR3 protein: ATQTSGGRDQETQY

V gene: TRBV6-1
clone size: many
D gene: TRBD1
CDR3 protein: ASKKQGADIQY

V gene: TRBV24-1
clone size: -
D gene: TRBD1
CDR3 protein: ATSDPGTGFAGELF

V gene: TRBV6-5
clone size: few
D gene: -
CDR3 protein: ASSYGAHSGNTIY

V gene: TRBV6-5
clone size: -
D gene: -
CDR3 protein: ASSFGQGNEQF

V gene: TRBV11-1
clone size: few
D gene: -
CDR3 protein: ASSVAGESAEAF